These 27 T cell receptor beta chains were all obtained from the same sample, sequenced in a study of blood T cell repertoires in COVID-19. Sequencing was performed with immunoSEQ multiplex PCR; in TCRdb, only in-frame clones are kept and a portion is missing. This table has 95,000 to 100,000 clones, around 92% appearing once. The specimen sequenced was peripheral blood. The receptors shown here come from a man over 45 with active COVID-19.

The chain combines TRBV9 with TRBJ2-1; TRBD2 matches 11 bases. Germline V gives CDR1 SGDLS, CDR2 YYNGEE. With 3 bases clipped from V and 3 bases from J, the junction kept 5 bases outside the gene matches. The length of the CDR3 is 16 residues. CDR3 nucleotide sequence: TGTGCCAGCAGCGAGAGGACTAGCGGGCTCTACAATGAGCAGTTCTTC. This codes for CASSERTSGLYNEQFF.

This clone has a handful of counts. The chain uses TRBV6-5 and TRBJ1-1; no clear D. Deletions cut 8 bases from V and 4 bases from J, with 8 bases between. The germline V gene encodes CDR1 MNHEY and CDR2 SVGAGI. The CDR3 runs to 11 residues. Here the CDR3 reads CASRRVTEAFF. The CDR3 nucleotides are TGTGCCAGCCGGCGGGTCACTGAAGCTTTCTTT.

The chain recombines TRBV19 with TRBJ1-2; 10 nucleotides agree with TRBD1. Per germline, CDR1 LNHDA and CDR2 SQIVND (reference sequence). This CDR3 has 13 residues. V was pared by 3 bases and J by 6 bases, with 1 base of the junction left unmatched. For the CDR3, the DNA is TGTGCCAGTAGTATGACAGGGGGCAATGGCTACACCTTC. Its translation is CASSMTGGNGYTF.

On this clone: Other DNA sequences within the sample encode an identical CDR3. This chain joins TRBV20-1 and TRBJ2-5, with a possible D match to TRBD2 (6 bases). Trimming took 4 bases from V and 4 from J, leaving 19 bases between them. The CDR3 loop spans 15 amino acids. CDR1 is DFQATT, CDR2 SNEGSKA, per germline (reference sequence). The CDR3 spells CSANEMGLVRETQYF. CDR3 coding DNA: TGCAGTGCTAATGAGATGGGACTTGTGCGAGAGACCCAGTACTTC.

The chain carries TRBV28 and TRBJ1-5; no firm D call. The germline gives CDR1 MDHEN, CDR2 SYDVKM. The ends were cut back, 3 bases at V and 4 bases at J, with 7 bases in the middle. There are 13 residues in the CDR3. CDR3 in amino acids: CASSFAANQPQHF. The CDR3 bases are TGTGCCAGCAGTTTTGCGGCGAATCAGCCCCAGCATTTT. Combining the CDR3 with reference TRBV28 and TRBJ1-5 gives the whole variable domain DVKVTQSSRYLVKRTGEKVFLECVQDMDHENMFWYRQDPGLGLRLIYFSYDVKMKEKGDIPEGYSVSREKKERFSLILESASTNQTSMYLCASSFAANQPQHFGDGTRLSIL.

This sequence joins TRBV20-1 and TRBJ2-1, with TRBD2 matching 7 bases. After removal of 5 bases from V and 10 bases from J, the junction contained 5 bases not matched to a gene. Germline CDR1 DFQATT, CDR2 SNEGSKA (reference sequence). The CDR3 is made up of 11 amino acids. CDR3 region: CSAHSGGEQFF. CDR3 nucleotide sequence: TGCAGTGCTCATTCGGGAGGAGAGCAGTTCTTC.

In nucleotides, the CDR3 is TGTGCCAGCAGTTACACAGACAGGGGTGTGGGCTACACCTTC. It codes for CASSYTDRGVGYTF. This chain uses TRBV6-5 with TRBJ1-2; 8 bases align to TRBD1. Germline V lookup: CDR1 MNHEY, CDR2 SVGAGI. After removal of 2 bases from V and 8 bases from J, the junction contained 7 bases not matched to a gene. CDR3 length equals 14 residues.

The V and J genes are TRBV14 and TRBJ1-3; D gene unclear. Germline assignment: CDR1 SGHDN and CDR2 FVKESK. The CDR3 loop spans 14 amino acids. Trimming left V 6 bases short and J 1 base short, with 10 bases between. The CDR3, as DNA: TGTGCCAGCAGTCCCATCCGGTCTGGAAACACCATATATTTT. It specifies CASSPIRSGNTIYF.

CDR3 coding DNA: TGTGCCAGTAGTATAGCTTTCGGGGGGTGGCAAGAGACCCAGTACTTC. As protein: CASSIAFGGWQETQYF. The chain combines TRBV19 with TRBJ2-5; 7 nucleotides match TRBD2. The CDR3 sequence is 16 residues long. Per the germline V gene, CDR1 is LNHDA and CDR2 is SQIVND (reference sequence). The trim removed 1 base at V and 2 bases at J, leaving 7 bases unmatched.

This clone was counted a single time. This CDR3 is CASSENHGLTGSSGANVLTF. In nucleotides, the CDR3 is TGTGCCAGCAGCGAAAACCACGGCTTGACGGGGAGCTCTGGGGCCAACGTCCTGACTTTC. The chain uses TRBV2 and TRBJ2-6; D may be TRBD2 (5 bases). The V end was cut by 6 bases, the J end by 0 bases, with 24 bases between. CDR3 length: 20 residues. The germline V gene encodes CDR1 SNHLY and CDR2 FYNNEI.

The chain recombines TRBV28 with TRBJ1-1; D is perhaps TRBD1 (5 bases). There are 15 residues in the CDR3. Germline V lookup: CDR1 MDHEN, CDR2 SYDVKM. V was pared by 6 bases and J by 1 base, with 15 bases between. DNA of the CDR3: TGTGCCAGCAGCGGATCAGTCAGGGCGAACACTGAAGCTTTCTTT. Its protein product is CASSGSVRANTEAFF.

The rearrangement links TRBV15 to TRBJ2-3; TRBD2 is a possible D gene (5 bases). Trimming took 2 bases from V and 1 from J, leaving 13 bases between them. CDR3 size: 16 residues. CDR1 LNHNV and CDR2 YYDKDF come from the germline V gene (reference sequence). The CDR3 DNA sequence: TGTGCCACCAGCAGACTAGCTGCAATTGGCACAGATACGCAGTATTTT. As protein: CATSRLAAIGTDTQYF.

The rearrangement links TRBV7-9 to TRBJ2-7; D is possibly TRBD2 (5 bases). This CDR3 has 13 amino acids. Germline lookup yields CDR1 SEHNR and CDR2 FQNEAQ (reference sequence). Trimming took 4 bases from V and 5 from J, leaving 12 bases between them. The CDR3 coding sequence is TGTGCCAGCAGCTACGGACTGGCTAACGAGCAGTACTTC. This encodes CASSYGLANEQYF.

This sequence joins TRBV6-1 and TRBJ2-3, with D possibly being TRBD2 (6 bases). CDR1 is MNHNS, CDR2 SASEGT, per germline. This CDR3 is 14 amino acids long. V lost 0 bases to trimming and J lost 6 bases, with 10 bases between them. The DNA for the CDR3 is TGTGCCAGCAGTGAAGCGGGGGGAACCGATACGCAGTATTTT. Encoded protein: CASSEAGGTDTQYF.

This clone was seen once. This rearrangement joins TRBV11-2 to TRBJ2-3, with D perhaps matching TRBD1 (6 bases). The V and J ends lost 5 bases and 9 bases respectively, with 12 bases between them. This CDR3 has 12 amino acids. Germline V gene sequence: CDR1 SGHAT, CDR2 FQNNGV. CDR3 region: CASSLDRMTQYF. The DNA of the CDR3 is TGTGCCAGCAGCCTCGACAGGATGACGCAGTATTTT.

This rearrangement joins TRBV7-9 to TRBJ1-2; perhaps TRBD1 as D (5 bases). The CDR3 consists of 14 residues. The germline V and J ends were trimmed by 1 base and 7 bases, with 13 bases remaining between them. The V gene's germline CDR1 is SEHNR and CDR2 FQNEAQ (reference sequence). The CDR3 reads CASSLGTGVGGYTF. In DNA form, the CDR3 reads TGTGCCAGCAGCTTAGGGACGGGGGTTGGTGGCTACACCTTC.

This clone was recorded only once. The gene calls are TRBV15 and TRBJ2-1; 12 bases fit TRBD2. This CDR3 contains 16 residues. CDR1 and CDR2 (germline): LNHNV, YYDKDF (reference sequence). Trimming removed 4 bases from V and 7 bases from J; junction bases left unmatched: 8. The CDR3 reads CATSKGLAGNVNEQFF. The CDR3 DNA sequence: TGTGCCACCAGCAAAGGACTAGCGGGAAATGTTAATGAGCAGTTCTTC.

This sequence joins TRBV5-4 and TRBJ2-7, with 13 bases that match TRBD2. The CDR3 is made up of 15 amino acids. V lost 4 bases and J lost 2; bases outside the gene matches: 3. Germline CDR1 SGHNT, CDR2 YYREEE (reference sequence). CDR3 sequence (DNA): TGTGCCAGCAGCACGGGACTAGCGGGGACCTACGAGCAGTACTTC. Protein: CASSTGLAGTYEQYF.

The chain combines TRBV10-1 with TRBJ1-5; D call uncertain. The V gene lost 7 bases and the J gene lost 5 bases, with 15 bases spanning the gap. This CDR3 is 14 amino acids long. Germline CDR1 reads WNHNN; CDR2 reads SYGVQD (reference sequence). CDR3 bases: TGCGCCAGCATTCTACTCGGGGTGCATCAGCCCCAGCATTTT. Its translation is CASILLGVHQPQHF.

This clone was seen just once. This chain uses TRBV5-1 with TRBJ2-3; 9 bases agree with TRBD1. Germline CDR1 reads SGHRS; CDR2 reads YFSETQ. There are 19 residues in the CDR3. J gave up 1 base and V 3 bases, and 15 bases lay outside the gene matches. CDR3 residues: CASSSGTGTLRARTDTQYF. The CDR3 DNA sequence: TGCGCCAGCAGCTCCGGGACAGGGACCCTTCGGGCCCGCACAGATACGCAGTATTTT.

The chain is built from TRBV6-1 and TRBJ1-4, with D possibly TRBD1 on 5 matching bases. V was trimmed by 3 bases and J by 7 bases, leaving 15 bases between them. The germline gives CDR1 MNHNS, CDR2 SASEGT. The CDR3 length is 15 residues. The CDR3 sequence: CASSEGGTPGEKLFF. Written as DNA, the CDR3 is TGTGCCAGCAGTGAGGGGGGGACCCCAGGTGAAAAACTGTTTTTT.

The chain recombines TRBV6-2 or TRBV6-3 with TRBJ1-2, with TRBD1 as a possible D gene (5 bases). Trimming pared 5 bases from V and 6 bases from J, leaving 16 bases between. Germline lookup yields CDR1 MNHEY and CDR2 SVGEGT. This CDR3 is 14 amino acids long. The CDR3 here is CASSTGLLADGYTF. The CDR3 coding sequence is TGTGCCAGCAGTACGGGACTCCTTGCCGATGGCTACACCTTC.

The CDR3 reads CASSPGQGRAFF. CDR3 nucleotide sequence: TGTGCCAGCAGCCCCGGACAGGGTCGAGCTTTCTTT. V is TRBV3-1 (or the pseudogene TRBV3-2) and J is TRBJ1-1; 8 positions agree with TRBD1. CDR1 is LGHDT, CDR2 YNNKEL, per germline (reference sequence). Trimming cost V 4 bases and J 10 bases; bases outside gene matches: 5. This CDR3 has 12 amino acids.

This chain uses TRBV7-6 with TRBJ2-2; D gene ambiguous. The CDR3 has 15 amino acids. V lost 0 bases and J lost 2, with 7 bases in between. CDR1 and CDR2 (germline): SGHVS, FNYEAQ. DNA for the CDR3: TGTGCCAGCAGCTTAGCCGCACTCAACACCGGGGAGCTGTTTTTT. This sequence encodes CASSLAALNTGELFF.

The V gene is TRBV29-1, the J gene TRBJ1-1, with D maybe TRBD1 (5 bases). Germline V gene lookup returns CDR1 SQVTM and CDR2 ANQGSEA. This CDR3 region has 12 residues. V was trimmed by 7 bases and J by 0 bases, leaving 9 bases between them. CDR3: CSGSGLNTEAFF. The CDR3 nucleotides are TGCAGCGGCTCAGGGCTGAACACTGAAGCTTTCTTT.

This chain joins TRBV7-2 and TRBJ1-3, with TRBD1 matching 8 bases. Germline values: CDR1 SGHTA, CDR2 FQGNSA. Germline trimming cut 5 bases from V and 0 bases from J; bases unmatched to any gene: 6. This CDR3 has 16 amino acids. Written as DNA, the CDR3 is TGTGCCAGCAGCCCGACAACAGGGGGCTCTGGAAACACCATATATTTT. Translated, it gives CASSPTTGGSGNTIYF.

The gene calls are TRBV2 and TRBJ1-4; 7 nucleotides line up with TRBD1. V gave up 5 bases and J gave up 8 bases; unmatched junction bases: 11. The CDR3 runs to 15 residues. The germline CDR1 and CDR2 sequences are SNHLY and FYNNEI. The CDR3 loop reads CASSPSGTEGEKLFF. DNA of the CDR3: TGTGCCAGCAGTCCTTCTGGGACAGAGGGGGAAAAACTGTTTTTT. The variable domain in full, with the rest retrieved from reference TRBV2 and TRBJ1-4, is EPEVTQTPSHQVTQMGQEVILRCVPISNHLYFYWYRQILGQKVEFLVSFYNNEISEKSEIFDDQFSVERPDGSNFTLKIRSTKLEDSAMYFCASSPSGTEGEKLFFGSGTQLSVL.